This T cell receptor beta chain was sequenced for a study of vaccination effects on CD4 cells after COVID-19 (dated by TCRdb to 2021 to 2024). General notes on the study: Across the study, the median time from the second dose to post-vaccine sampling was 72 days (range 14 to 241). The study compared SARS-CoV-2 spike-specific CD4+ TCR repertoires before and after mRNA vaccination in COVID-19 convalescent patients and infection-naive vaccine recipients. The full study included 10 to 11 COVID-19 convalescent patients and a handful of SARS-CoV-2-naive healthy vaccine recipients. Cultures from other donors in the study were sequenced using the Oncomine TCR Beta short-read assay on an Illumina iSeq 100. The paper as a whole reports these results and caveats: The study was limited by a small number of convalescent patients and lacked early post-infection timepoints. At late post-vaccination timepoints, both infection-induced and vaccine-induced clones showed marked clonal contraction, consistent with waning T cell responses. In healthy vaccine recipients, vaccine-induced clones were almost all SARS-CoV-2 mono-reactive, with only 1 of 255 cross-reactive with common cold coronaviruses.

From the cysteine through the phenylalanine, the CDR3 covers 14 amino acids. The sequence is cut down to CDR3 DNA, 42 bases in frame from base 1. Trimming costs V 4 bases and J 6 bases, and their ends lie 15 bases apart. CDR1 and CDR2, per the germline V gene (reference sequence), are SGHKS and YYEKEE. This clone is a singleton in its sample. No antigen is known for it. No clone much larger than this one lies a single base away; base qualities are absent. In the ViraFEST assay, PBMC were stimulated with viral peptide pools, and antigen-specific CD4+ T cell clonotypes were then identified by expansion using TCR sequencing. After more than 9 days of culture, CD4+ T cells were isolated with the EasySep CD4+ T cell isolation kit. Each participant received two doses of an mRNA SARS-CoV-2 vaccine, either BNT162b2 or mRNA-1273. None of the healthy vaccine recipients had a prior SARS-CoV-2 infection, which was confirmed by nucleocapsid antibody tests that came back negative both before and after vaccination. Around 2.1 million PBMC per well were cultured with approximately 10 ug/ml peptides in IMDM containing around 4.6% human AB serum, about 9.6 IU/ml IL-2 and gentamicin. On days 3 and 7, half of the culture medium was replaced with fresh IL-2-containing medium. Unless noted otherwise, every peptide stimulation condition was cultured in triplicate wells. PBMC were separated from whole blood using Ficoll-Paque Plus gradient centrifugation and were then either cryopreserved at -140C or used fresh. The spike proteins of SARS-CoV-2 and of the common cold coronaviruses HCoV-NL63, HCoV-OC43 and HCoV-229E were spanned by overlapping peptide pools. The QIAamp micro DNA kit was used to extract genomic DNA from the cultured CD4+ T cells.

The library was generated by the immunoSEQ multiplex PCR assay. DNA from the cultured and isolated CD4+ T cells underwent TCR beta CDR3 sequencing. Per the authors' processing: Non-productive TCR sequences were removed and reads were trimmed to the CDR3 region, keeping CDR3s of at least 7 amino acids. The MANAFEST web app was used to pick out antigen-specific clonotypes by comparing their expansion in peptide wells with that in reference cultures. Positive clones required FDR<0.05 expansion versus reference and all other wells, odds ratio above 5, and frequency above 0.1% in two replicate wells. Clonotypes significantly expanded in SARS-CoV-2 spike wells and in at least one common cold coronavirus spike condition were defined as cross-reactive. Levenshtein distance calculated with the stringdist R package was used to assess CDR3 similarity, and unrooted trees were constructed with ape in R 3.6.1. What TCRdb holds here is the immuneACCESS table cut down to in-frame rearrangements. Part of the clones is not present; checked against another copy, under half of the missing clones reflect an unresolved V gene, and the others are unexplained. The DNA gave D and trimming, while V, J and clone size come from that table. The sample table contains some 22,000 clones; only one count was recorded for roughly 80% of them. Approximately 23% of the sample is in the top ten clones.

This clonotype originated in a human donor who received a COVID-19 vaccine. The specimen was CD4+ T cells from PBMCs cultured with HCoV-NL63 spike peptides, collected after COVID-19 vaccination. The meaning of the sample's cell subset or site label: HCoV-NL63 spike overlapping peptide pool stimulation. Recombination connected TRBV5-5 to TRBJ2-3; the D element might be TRBD1 or TRBD2, as each aligns at 6 bases. The nucleotides are TGTGCCAGCAGCCGGGGGAACAGGGAGGATACGCAGTATTTT. It translates as CASSRGNREDTQYF.